Listed below are T cell receptor beta chains from one sample, sequenced in a study of brain T cells in children with intractable seizures. Data came from immunoSEQ multiplex PCR; TCRdb stores just in-frame clones and leaves some out. The sample has under 150,000 clones; approximately 94% are singletons. This sample comprised peripheral blood, obtained at surgery. Every receptor here comes from a boy in the first two years of life with hemimegalencephaly and intractable seizures. Each CDR3 is given with its conserved first and last residue. D genes are given only for firm matches. A clone size is listed for some rows: how often the clone was seen (once, few, many), or a class if it is expanded.

CDR3 DNA	CDR3 protein	D gene	clone size	V gene	J gene
TGTGCCAGCGTTCTGGATCGCTCCTACAATGAGCAGTTCTTC	CASVLDRSYNEQFF	.	.	TRBV6-5	TRBJ2-1
TGTGCCAGTAGTATTCAGGGGGCCTACACAGATACGCAGTATTTT	CASSIQGAYTDTQYF	TRBD1	.	TRBV19	TRBJ2-3
TGTGCCAGTAGTAGTGGGACAAAGGGGAACAATGAGCAGTTCTTC	CASSSGTKGNNEQFF	.	.	TRBV19	TRBJ2-1
TGTGCCAGCAGCTCTGAGGACAGGGGAGGCAAAGAGACCCAGTACTTC	CASSSEDRGGKETQYF	TRBD1	.	TRBV7-3	TRBJ2-5
TGTGCCAGCAGTTTAATACCAAAAGGAGCTTTCTTT	CASSLIPKGAFF	.	.	TRBV28	TRBJ1-1
TGTGCCAGCAGCCAAGCCCCCCCGAGACTAGCGGGGATCTCCTACGAGCAGTACTTC	CASSQAPPRLAGISYEQYF	TRBD2	.	TRBV4-2	TRBJ2-7
TGTGCCAGCAGCCCTCCCCTTGGGGAGCGGGGGACCTACGAGCAGTACTTC	CASSPPLGERGTYEQYF	TRBD2	.	TRBV9	TRBJ2-7
TGCAGCGCCCGGACAGGGCTGAGCACTGAAGCTTTCTTT	CSARTGLSTEAFF	TRBD1	.	TRBV29-1	TRBJ1-1
TGCGCCAGCAAGACAGGGAATGGACATGGCTACACCTTC	CASKTGNGHGYTF	TRBD1	.	TRBV5-1	TRBJ1-2
TGTGCCCTAGGACCGTCGTGGACTGAAGCTTTCTTT	CALGPSWTEAFF	.	.	TRBV30	TRBJ1-1
TGCGCCAGCAGCCAAGCTAGCGGGAGACGCCCTAGCTCCTACAATGAGCAGTTCTTC	CASSQASGRRPSSYNEQFF	TRBD2	.	TRBV4-1	TRBJ2-1
TGTGCCAGCAGAGACAGGGAGAGTGAAAAACTGTTTTTT	CASRDRESEKLFF	TRBD1	.	TRBV27	TRBJ1-4
TGTGCCAGCAGCTTAGTACTAGCCAACGAGCAGTACTTC	CASSLVLANEQYF	.	.	TRBV13	TRBJ2-7
TGTGCCAGCAGTTTATCTCCCCTACTGATGAGCTCCTATAATTCACCCCTCCACTTT	CASSLSPLLMSSYNSPLHF	.	.	TRBV28	TRBJ1-6
TGCGCCAGCAGCTTGGCCGGAAGGGGGGAGCTGTTTTTT	CASSLAGRGELFF	.	.	TRBV5-1	TRBJ2-2
TGCGCCAGCAGCTTGGAGAGCTCCTACGAGCAGTACTTC	CASSLESSYEQYF	.	.	TRBV5-1	TRBJ2-7
TGCAGTGCTAGTAGGGGACAGGGTCCCTCTTATACCTACAATGAGCAGTTCTTC	CSASRGQGPSYTYNEQFF	TRBD1	once	TRBV20-1	TRBJ2-1
TGTGCCAGCAGTTACGGTGCTTTGGGTGGGGAGGTGTTCTTC	CASSYGALGGEVFF	.	.	TRBV6-5	TRBJ2-1
TGCGCCAGCAGCCTAAATCGCGGGGGCCGCTCCTACAATGAGCAGTTCTTC	CASSLNRGGRSYNEQFF	.	.	TRBV4-3	TRBJ2-1
TGTGCCAGCAGCTCGGCGGACAGGGAGTACGAGCAGTACTTC	CASSSADREYEQYF	TRBD1	.	TRBV7-9	TRBJ2-7
TGCAGTGCTAGTTTAACAGGGCGCTACGAGCAGTACTTC	CSASLTGRYEQYF	.	.	TRBV20-1	TRBJ2-7
TGTGCCAGCAGGGCAGGGGGCGACGGCTACACCTTC	CASRAGGDGYTF	TRBD1	once	TRBV14	TRBJ1-2
TGTGCCAGCAGTGGAAACGTCGTGGGACCGACAAATCAGCCCCAGCATTTT	CASSGNVVGPTNQPQHF	.	.	TRBV2	TRBJ1-5
TGTGCCACCAGTGAAAGCGGGAGGAGCTCCTACGAGCAGTACTTC	CATSESGRSSYEQYF	TRBD2	.	TRBV24-1	TRBJ2-7
TGTGCCAGCAGGACGGGACAGGGGGGCCCCTACGAGCAGTACTTC	CASRTGQGGPYEQYF	TRBD1	.	TRBV6-5	TRBJ2-7
TGTGCCAGCTCCCCGGGAAGTGAATATGGCTACACCTTC	CASSPGSEYGYTF	.	.	TRBV3-1/TRBV3-2	TRBJ1-2
TGTGCCGCGGGGGTCGCCAGCTACAATGAGCAGTTCTTC	CAAGVASYNEQFF	TRBD2	.	TRBV28	TRBJ2-1
TGTGCCAGCTCACCCCTCGGCCGCCTTGAGACAGGGGGTTACCTATACGAGCAGTACTTC	CASSPLGRLETGGYLYEQYF	TRBD1	.	TRBV18	TRBJ2-7
TGTGCCAGCAGCCACCACGGGGGCGGGCGCAATCAGCCCCAGCATTTT	CASSHHGGGRNQPQHF	.	once	TRBV4-2	TRBJ1-5
TGTGCCAGCAGCACCCGACAGGGTGGCGAGCAGTACTTC	CASSTRQGGEQYF	TRBD1	.	TRBV7-2	TRBJ2-7
TGTGCCTGGAGTGGGCAGGCTGCGCGGGGCTACACCTTC	CAWSGQAARGYTF	.	.	TRBV30	TRBJ1-2
TGTGCCAGCAGCGAGACAGGGGTCGGTCAGCCCCAGCATTTT	CASSETGVGQPQHF	TRBD1	.	TRBV7-9	TRBJ1-5